Shown below are 7 T cell receptor beta chains from a single sample sequenced in a study of T cells in Graves' hyperthyroidism and ophthalmopathy. RNA transcripts provided the source from which TCR beta CDR3 regions were amplified. The TCR CDR3 was amplified in a first-round RT-PCR using the HTBI primer set. TCRdb reanalysed the multiplex PCR reads using MiXCR and keeps one entry per CDR3 protein. The sample shows some 300,000 distinct CDR3 sequences, around a fifth of them seen only once. The source material was blood. The receptors come from a man aged 50 to 59 with Graves' ophthalmopathy.

This clonotype has at least ten counts. The chain uses TRBV2 and TRBJ1-5; tentative D call: TRBD1 (5 bases). Trimming cost V 2 bases and J 5 bases, with 7 bases left between them. Looked up from germline, CDR1 is SNHLY and CDR2 is FYNNEI. CDR3 size: 13 residues. Here the CDR3 reads CASSERGYQPQHF. The CDR3 DNA reads as TGTGCCAGCAGTGAAAGGGGATATCAGCCCCAGCATTTT. The complete variable domain, with remaining parts taken from reference TRBV2 and TRBJ1-5, reads EPEVTQTPSHQVTQMGQEVILRCVPISNHLYFYWYRQILGQKVEFLVSFYNNEISEKSEIFDDQFSVERPDGSNFTLKIRSTKLEDSAMYFCASSERGYQPQHFGDGTRLSIL.

The V gene is TRBV9, the J gene TRBJ1-2; TRBD1 matches 9 bases. The CDR3 has 16 residues. The ends lost 0 bases at V and 5 bases at J; junction bases unmatched: 8. Germline V gene lookup returns CDR1 SGDLS and CDR2 YYNGEE. CDR3 coding DNA: TGTGCCAGCAGCGTAGGGGTCCGGACAGGGGATTATGGCTACACCTTC. Protein sequence: CASSVGVRTGDYGYTF. The whole variable domain, remainder taken from reference TRBV9 and TRBJ1-2, is DSGVTQTPKHLITATGQRVTLRCSPRSGDLSVYWYQQSLDQGLQFLIQYYNGEERAKGNILERFSAQQFPDLHSELNLSSLELGDSALYFCASSVGVRTGDYGYTFGSGTRLTVV.

This clonotype has only a few counts. The chain combines TRBV5-1 with TRBJ2-1; 8 bases are a match to TRBD2. The trim removed 0 bases at V and 4 bases at J, leaving 3 bases unmatched. Per the germline V gene, CDR1 is SGHRS and CDR2 is YFSETQ. This CDR3 is 15 amino acids long. The CDR3 DNA follows: TGCGCCAGCAGCTTGGCGGAGCGGGAGTACAATGAGCAGTTCTTC. Protein: CASSLAEREYNEQFF.

This clonotype came up many times. V gene TRBV29-1 combines with J gene TRBJ1-1, with D possibly being TRBD1 (5 bases). This CDR3 is 14 amino acids long. Trimming left V 6 bases short and J 0 bases short, with 14 bases between. CDR1 and CDR2 from the germline V gene are SQVTM and ANQGSEA. Here the CDR3 DNA reads TGCAGCGTCACCCTGGACACCTTGAACACTGAAGCTTTCTTT. This gives the protein CSVTLDTLNTEAFF.

Many counts were recorded for this clonotype. The chain employs TRBV28 and TRBJ2-1; no clear D. V lost 1 base, J lost 9 bases, and 13 bases lay in between. The length of the CDR3 is 14 residues. Germline CDR1 and CDR2: MDHEN and SYDVKM. The CDR3 is CASSLLVRGIEQFF. The CDR3 bases are TGTGCCAGCAGTTTATTAGTCCGAGGTATTGAGCAGTTCTTC.

In this sample, this clonotype turned up a few times. The genes are TRBV12-3 or TRBV12-4 and TRBJ1-3; no firm D call. V lost 3 bases, J lost 0 bases, and 9 bases lay in between. This CDR3 has 15 amino acids. CDR3: CASSFPLGSGNTIYF. In nucleotides, the CDR3 is TGTGCCAGCAGTTTCCCTCTGGGCTCTGGAAACACCATATATTTT.

The chain recombines TRBV10-3 with TRBJ1-6, with D perhaps matching TRBD1 (6 bases). This CDR3 has 14 amino acids. The V gene lost 6 bases and the J gene lost 6 bases, with 12 bases spanning the gap. Germline values: CDR1 ENHRY, CDR2 SYGVKD. The CDR3 loop is CAISTQGGNSPLHF. For the CDR3, the DNA is TGTGCCATCAGCACACAGGGAGGTAATTCACCCCTCCACTTT.